Each of the 29 T cell receptor beta chains below was sequenced from the same sample in a study of OX40 agonist ivuxolimab in advanced cancers. Libraries were built with the immunoSEQ multiplex PCR assay. Held by TCRdb, this immuneACCESS table contains in-frame sequences only and omits some clones. Under half of the omission traces to an unresolved V gene where checked; the cause of the rest is unknown. Present in this sample are some 99,000 clones, around 85% of which were seen just once. The top ten clones comprise approximately 0.5% of the sample. The specimen was CD4+ or CD8+ T cells sorted from blood, collected in a trial of the OX40 agonist ivuxolimab. The source of these receptors is an adult with an advanced solid tumor such as melanoma, head and neck, liver or kidney cancer.

This chain uses TRBV6-6 with TRBJ1-1, with 7 bases aligning to TRBD1. Germline V lookup: CDR1 MNHNY, CDR2 SVGAGI (reference sequence). Losses at the gene ends were 5 bases for V and 3 bases for J; bases not matched to a gene: 3. The CDR3 is 13 amino acids. CDR3 nucleotides: TGTGCCAGCAGTCCACAGGGGTACACTGAAGCTTTCTTT. Translated: CASSPQGYTEAFF.

The chain uses TRBV4-3 and TRBJ1-5, with D unresolved. The V and J ends lost 0 bases and 1 base respectively, with 19 bases between them. CDR1 LGHNA and CDR2 YSLEER come from the germline V gene. The CDR3 runs 19 residues. CDR3 bases: TGCGCCAGCAGCCAAGATTTCCAACAGTTCGGGTCGAGCAATCAGCCCCAGCATTTT. Translation: CASSQDFQQFGSSNQPQHF.

This clone was seen a handful of times. The rearrangement joins TRBV5-1 to TRBJ1-1; no definite D call. The CDR3 sequence is 14 residues long. In germline, CDR1 is SGHRS, CDR2 YFSETQ. V was shortened by 4 bases and J by 0 bases, with 10 bases between the two germline ends. This CDR3 reads CASSQAQMNTEAFF. The CDR3 DNA reads TGCGCCAGCAGCCAAGCACAGATGAACACTGAAGCTTTCTTT. The variable domain in full, with the rest retrieved from reference TRBV5-1 and TRBJ1-1, is KAGVTQTPRYLIKTRGQQVTLSCSPISGHRSVSWYQQTPGQGLQFLFEYFSETQRNKGNFPGRFSGRQFSNSRSEMNVSTLELGDSALYLCASSQAQMNTEAFFGQGTRLTVV.

The V and J genes are TRBV29-1 and TRBJ2-1; 12 positions match TRBD2. Germline CDR1 SQVTM, CDR2 ANQGSEA. V lost 0 bases to trimming and J lost 4 bases; unmatched junction nucleotides: 1. This CDR3 has 15 amino acids. For the CDR3, the DNA is TGCAGCGTTGAAGATACTAGCGGGGGGTACAATGAGCAGTTCTTC. It encodes CSVEDTSGGYNEQFF.

The gene calls are TRBV7-2 and TRBJ1-1; D is unresolved. The V and J ends lost 4 bases and 8 bases respectively, with 8 bases between them. The CDR3 covers 11 residues. CDR1 SGHTA and CDR2 FQGNSA come from the germline V gene. The CDR3 is CASSSNWEAFF. For the CDR3, the DNA is TGTGCCAGCAGCTCTAATTGGGAAGCTTTCTTT.

This rearrangement joins TRBV7-3 to TRBJ1-2; D gene unclear. This CDR3 has 13 residues. Germline CDR1 reads SGHTA; CDR2 reads FQGTGA. V lost 2 bases, J lost 8 bases, and 12 bases lay in between. CDR3 in amino acids: CASSLGFFGGYTF. CDR3 DNA: TGTGCCAGCAGCTTAGGGTTTTTCGGAGGCTACACCTTC.

Only one count was recorded for this clone. The rearrangement uses TRBV5-6 and TRBJ1-2; D is uncertain. Trimming took 0 bases from V and 0 from J, leaving 12 bases between them. The CDR3 is 16 residues long. The germline V gene encodes CDR1 SGHDT and CDR2 YYEEEE. Here the CDR3 reads CASSLAVFPTNYGYTF. CDR3 bases: TGTGCCAGCAGCTTGGCAGTTTTTCCTACTAACTATGGCTACACCTTC.

This clone was seen more than once but under ten times. The gene calls are TRBV19 and TRBJ1-2, with 7 bases fitting TRBD1. J gave up 0 bases and V 5 bases, and 3 bases lay outside the gene matches. CDR3 size: 14 residues. Germline CDR1 LNHDA, CDR2 SQIVND (reference sequence). CDR3 sequence reads: CASSLQGANYGYTF. CDR3 in DNA: TGTGCCAGTAGTCTGCAGGGGGCTAACTATGGCTACACCTTC.

This sequence joins TRBV4-2 and TRBJ2-2, with D unresolved. This CDR3 comprises 13 residues. V shed 6 bases and J shed 4 bases, with 9 bases lying between them. CDR1 is LGHNA and CDR2 is YNFKEQ in the germline V gene. In DNA, the CDR3 is TGTGCCAGCAGACATTACAGCACCGGGGAGCTGTTTTTT. Translation: CASRHYSTGELFF.

The CDR3 here is CASRPQGTNTIYF. As DNA, the CDR3 is TGTGCCAGCAGACCCCAGGGTACGAACACCATATATTTT. V usage is TRBV6-5 and J usage is TRBJ1-3; tentative D call: TRBD1 (5 bases). This CDR3 has 13 amino acids. Trimming cost V 6 bases and J 7 bases, with 13 bases left between them. Germline CDR1 and CDR2: MNHEY and SVGAGI.

J is TRBJ2-5 and V is TRBV2, with D possibly matching TRBD2 (5 bases). Germline loops: CDR1 SNHLY, CDR2 FYNNEI. The V and J ends lost 4 bases and 3 bases respectively, with 12 bases between them. The CDR3 extends over 14 amino acids. CDR3 nucleotides: TGTGCCAGCAGTGTCTTGTCGGGGAAAGAGACCCAGTACTTC. Amino acids: CASSVLSGKETQYF.

V and J are TRBV18 and TRBJ2-7; tentatively, D is TRBD1 (5 bases). The CDR3 covers 12 residues. Germline-derived CDR1 and CDR2 are KGHSH and LQKENI. V was trimmed by 3 bases and J by 5 bases, leaving 8 bases between them. The CDR3 loop is CASSPEGDEQYF. For the CDR3, the DNA is TGTGCCAGCTCACCTGAAGGGGACGAGCAGTACTTC.

This chain links TRBV5-6 with TRBJ2-2, with 7 bases lining up with TRBD1. Germline V gene lookup returns CDR1 SGHDT and CDR2 YYEEEE. Trimming cost V 2 bases and J 7 bases; bases outside gene matches: 11. There are 16 residues in the CDR3. The CDR3 here is CASSFLDRDGGGELFF. For the CDR3, the DNA is TGTGCCAGCAGCTTCCTCGACAGGGATGGTGGCGGGGAGCTGTTTTTT.

The chain couples TRBV18 to TRBJ2-3; D assignment may be TRBD1 or TRBD2 (6 bases each). Germline V lookup: CDR1 KGHSH, CDR2 LQKENI. The CDR3 runs 16 residues. V gave up 6 bases and J gave up 6 bases, with 22 bases separating them. CDR3 amino acids: CASSSLGGGTGDTQYF. The CDR3, as DNA: TGTGCCAGCTCCTCCCTCGGGGGCGGTACAGGGGATACGCAGTATTTT. The full variable domain, in which reference TRBV18 and TRBJ2-3 provide the parts outside the CDR3, is NAGVMQNPRHLVRRRGQEARLRCSPMKGHSHVYWYRQLPEEGLKFMVYLQKENIIDESGMPKERFSAEFPKEGPSILRIQQVVRGDSAAYFCASSSLGGGTGDTQYFGPGTRLTVL.

The V and J genes are TRBV19 and TRBJ1-4; the D is unclear. The CDR3 loop spans 12 amino acids. Germline V gives CDR1 LNHDA, CDR2 SQIVND (reference sequence). Trimming cost V 2 bases and J 5 bases, with 3 bases left between them. CDR3 loop: CASSIRNEKLFF. In DNA, the CDR3 is TGTGCCAGTAGTATAAGGAATGAAAAACTGTTTTTT.

This chain uses TRBV7-9 with TRBJ2-1; tentatively, D is TRBD2 (6 bases). This CDR3 has 11 residues. The V gene lost 3 bases and the J gene lost 9 bases, with 6 bases spanning the gap. The germline CDR1 and CDR2 sequences are SEHNR and FQNEAQ (reference sequence). CDR3 DNA sequence: TGTGCCAGCAGCTTGGAGGGTGAGCAGTTCTTC. Translated: CASSLEGEQFF.

V gene TRBV9 combines with J gene TRBJ1-5, with unresolved D. V lost 0 bases, J lost 5 bases, and 12 bases lay in between. Germline values: CDR1 SGDLS, CDR2 YYNGEE. The CDR3 length is 15 residues. CDR3 nucleotide sequence: TGTGCCAGCAGCGTAGGGGGTCTTCCCGATCAGCCCCAGCATTTT. The encoded protein is CASSVGGLPDQPQHF.

The V call is TRBV6-5, the J call TRBJ1-3; weak D call: TRBD1 (5 bases). The CDR3 has 15 amino acids. CDR1 MNHEY and CDR2 SVGAGI come from the germline V gene. V was pared by 2 bases and J by 4 bases, with 12 bases between. CDR3 sequence (DNA): TGTGCCAGCAGTTACGTGGGGGTTGGGGGAAACACCATATATTTT. Translating it yields CASSYVGVGGNTIYF.

The chain has TRBV5-4 and TRBJ2-1; 7 bases map to TRBD2. CDR3 length equals 15 residues. Germline CDR1 reads SGHNT; CDR2 reads YYREEE (reference sequence). V lost 4 bases and J lost 2; bases outside the gene matches: 6. For the CDR3, the DNA is TGTGCCAGCAGCCCGATGGGGGGGACCTACAATGAGCAGTTCTTC. It yields the protein CASSPMGGTYNEQFF.

This chain links TRBV11-2 with TRBJ2-7, with D possibly matching TRBD2 (6 bases). CDR1 is SGHAT, CDR2 FQNNGV, per germline. This CDR3 spans 12 amino acids. Trimming stripped 5 bases from V and 7 bases from J, with 12 bases between. The CDR3 coding sequence is TGTGCCAGCAGCCCCGGGAGCTGGGAGCAGTACTTC. Translation gives CASSPGSWEQYF. Variable domain in full (rest from reference TRBV11-2 and TRBJ2-7): EAGVAQSPRYKIIEKRQSVAFWCNPISGHATLYWYQQILGQGPKLLIQFQNNGVVDDSQLPKDRFSAERLKGVDSTLKIQPAKLEDSAVYLCASSPGSWEQYFGPGTRLTVT.

In DNA, the CDR3 is TGTGCCAGCAGCTCCCCCTCGCAAAGCTCCTATAATTCACCCCTCCACTTT. Its translation: CASSSPSQSSYNSPLHF. The chain is built from TRBV7-8 and TRBJ1-6; no firm D call. The V gene's germline CDR1 is SGHVS and CDR2 FQNEAQ. V gave up 4 bases and J gave up 0 bases, with 13 bases separating them. The CDR3 is 17 amino acids.

The chain employs TRBV27 and TRBJ1-3; D uncertain. Germline loops: CDR1 MNHEY, CDR2 SMNVEV (reference sequence). The CDR3 is made up of 14 amino acids. Trimming took off 1 base at V and 2 bases at J, with 6 bases between the two ends. The CDR3 sequence: CASSLLGPGNTIYF. The CDR3 bases are TGTGCCAGCAGTTTATTGGGCCCTGGAAACACCATATATTTT.

The chain carries TRBV15 and TRBJ2-7; 8 bases agree with TRBD1. The germline V gene encodes CDR1 LNHNV and CDR2 YYDKDF (reference sequence). The junction had 7 bases not matched to a gene; V was cut back by 3 bases and J by 3 bases. The CDR3 loop spans 15 amino acids. The CDR3 coding sequence is TGTGCCACCAGCAGCCTTACAGGGGGATTCTACGAGCAGTACTTC. The encoded protein is CATSSLTGGFYEQYF.

This sequence joins TRBV29-1 and TRBJ2-5; the D gene is possibly TRBD2 (5 bases). This CDR3 is built from 14 residues. Trimming left V 6 bases short and J 1 base short, with 15 bases between. The germline V gene encodes CDR1 SQVTM and CDR2 ANQGSEA. CDR3 loop: CSVHLGASQETQYF. The DNA of the CDR3 is TGCAGCGTCCACTTGGGAGCGTCCCAAGAGACCCAGTACTTC.

The V call is TRBV9, the J call TRBJ1-2; D is possibly TRBD1 (5 bases). This CDR3 region has 13 residues. V was shortened by 4 bases and J by 3 bases, with 10 bases between the two germline ends. The germline gives CDR1 SGDLS, CDR2 YYNGEE. CDR3: CASSIGGDYGYTF. For the CDR3, the DNA is TGTGCCAGCAGCATCGGAGGGGACTATGGCTACACCTTC.

The CDR3 DNA reads as TGTGCCACCAGCAGATATGCACTGTCCGCAAACATTCAGTACTTC. Its protein product is CATSRYALSANIQYF. J is TRBJ2-4 and V is TRBV15; D is ambiguous. V dropped 2 bases and J dropped 6 bases, with 14 bases sitting between them. Germline V gene data show CDR1 as LNHNV and CDR2 as YYDKDF (reference sequence). The CDR3 totals 15 residues.

The genes are TRBV11-2 and TRBJ2-7, with a weak D call TRBD1 (6 bases). Between the trimmed V and J ends, which lost 5 bases and 6 bases, there was a span of 17 bases. In germline, CDR1 is SGHAT, CDR2 FQNNGV. The CDR3 is made up of 14 amino acids. CDR3 sequence: CASSRVSGVREQYF. The CDR3 DNA reads as TGTGCCAGCAGCCGGGTGTCAGGGGTGCGCGAGCAGTACTTC. Together with reference TRBV11-2 and TRBJ2-7, the CDR3 gives the full variable domain: EAGVAQSPRYKIIEKRQSVAFWCNPISGHATLYWYQQILGQGPKLLIQFQNNGVVDDSQLPKDRFSAERLKGVDSTLKIQPAKLEDSAVYLCASSRVSGVREQYFGPGTRLTVT.

The table lists this clone with a few counts. This chain connects TRBV7-7 to TRBJ2-3, with D unresolved. Germline CDR1 reads SSHAT; CDR2 reads FNYEAQ (reference sequence). The CDR3 consists of 11 residues. The CDR3 DNA reads TGTGCTAGCTTGTGGGCAGATACGCAGTATTTT. This translates into CASLWADTQYF.

The chain is built from TRBV18 and TRBJ2-3; D not certain. CDR3 length: 14 amino acids. V lost 3 bases, J lost 1 base, and 8 bases lay in between. Germline CDR1 KGHSH, CDR2 LQKENI. The CDR3 DNA is TGTGCCAGCTCACCCCCATCCCGCACAGATACGCAGTATTTT. Amino acids: CASSPPSRTDTQYF.